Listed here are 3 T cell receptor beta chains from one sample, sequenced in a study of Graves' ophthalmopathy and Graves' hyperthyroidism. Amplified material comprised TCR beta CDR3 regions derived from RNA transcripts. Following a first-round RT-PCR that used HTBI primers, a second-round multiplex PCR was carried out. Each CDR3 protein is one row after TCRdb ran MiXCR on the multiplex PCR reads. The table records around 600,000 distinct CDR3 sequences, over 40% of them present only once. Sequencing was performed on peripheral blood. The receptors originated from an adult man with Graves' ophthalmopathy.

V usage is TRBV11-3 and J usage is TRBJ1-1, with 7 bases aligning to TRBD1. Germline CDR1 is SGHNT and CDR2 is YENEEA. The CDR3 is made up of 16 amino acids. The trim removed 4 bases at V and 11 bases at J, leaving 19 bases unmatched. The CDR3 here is CASSSLAGGLGTVAFF. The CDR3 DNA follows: TGTGCCAGCAGCTCACTGGCGGGGGGTTTAGGGACAGTCGCTTTCTTT.

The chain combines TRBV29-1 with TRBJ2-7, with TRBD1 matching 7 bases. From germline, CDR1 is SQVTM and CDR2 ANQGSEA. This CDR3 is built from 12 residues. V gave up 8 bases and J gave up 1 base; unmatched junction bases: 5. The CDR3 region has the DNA TGCAGCCAAACAGGGGAATCCTACGAGCAGTACTTC. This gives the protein CSQTGESYEQYF.

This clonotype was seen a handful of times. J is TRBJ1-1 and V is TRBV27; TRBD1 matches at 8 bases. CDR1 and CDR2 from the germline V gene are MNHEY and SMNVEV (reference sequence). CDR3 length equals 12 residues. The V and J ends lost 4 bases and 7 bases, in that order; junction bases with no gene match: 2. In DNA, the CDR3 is TGTGCCAGCAGTTCAGGGGGCGATGAAGCTTTCTTT. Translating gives CASSSGGDEAFF.